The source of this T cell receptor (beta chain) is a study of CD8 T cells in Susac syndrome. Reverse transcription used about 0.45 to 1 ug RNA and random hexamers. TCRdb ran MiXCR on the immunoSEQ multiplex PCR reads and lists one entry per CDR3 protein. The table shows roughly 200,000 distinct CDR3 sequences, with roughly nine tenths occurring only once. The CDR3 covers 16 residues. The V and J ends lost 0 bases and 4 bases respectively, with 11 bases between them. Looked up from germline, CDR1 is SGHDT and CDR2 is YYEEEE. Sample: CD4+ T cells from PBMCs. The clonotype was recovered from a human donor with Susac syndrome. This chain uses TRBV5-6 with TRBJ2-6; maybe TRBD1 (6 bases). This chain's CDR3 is CASSLGYRVGANVLTF. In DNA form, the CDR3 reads TGTGCCAGCAGCTTGGGATACAGGGTCGGGGCCAACGTCCTGACTTTC. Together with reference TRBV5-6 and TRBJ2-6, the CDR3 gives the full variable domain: DAGVTQSPTHLIKTRGQQVTLRCSPKSGHDTVSWYQQALGQGPQFIFQYYEEEERQRGNFPDRFSGHQFPNYSSELNVNALLLGDSALYLCASSLGYRVGANVLTFGAGSRLTVL.